The 12 T cell receptor beta chains presented below share a single source sample, sequenced in a study of blood T cell repertoires in COVID-19. The table came from immunoSEQ multiplex PCR; TCRdb's copy has only in-frame clones and leaves some out. The sample records roughly 100,000 clones, roughly 71% being singletons. The specimen was peripheral blood. These receptors were taken from a woman older than 75 with acute or convalescent COVID-19.

The rearrangement joins TRBV4-3 to TRBJ2-1, with a tentative D call TRBD1 (7 bases). The germline gives CDR1 LGHNA, CDR2 YSLEER. This CDR3 spans 15 amino acids. V lost 0 bases and J lost 4, with 10 bases in between. The CDR3 spells CASSQDRGTYNEQFF. The CDR3 nucleotides are TGCGCCAGCAGCCAAGACAGGGGGACTTACAATGAGCAGTTCTTC.

The rearrangement joins TRBV5-1 to TRBJ2-5, with D tentatively TRBD2 (5 bases). Germline lookup yields CDR1 SGHRS and CDR2 YFSETQ. This CDR3 has 14 residues. With 2 bases removed from V and 5 bases from J, the gap between germline ends came to 13 bases. The CDR3 protein is CASSFNHPGETQYF. CDR3 nucleotide sequence: TGCGCCAGCAGCTTTAACCACCCGGGGGAGACCCAGTACTTC.

This clone was picked up a small number of times. The chain combines TRBV6-2 or TRBV6-3 with TRBJ1-5; no clear D gene. In germline, CDR1 is MNHEY, CDR2 SVGEGT. V lost 2 bases and J lost 5, with 7 bases in between. This CDR3 has 13 residues. The CDR3 loop reads CASSYDGDQPQHF. The CDR3 region has the DNA TGTGCCAGCAGTTACGACGGGGATCAGCCCCAGCATTTT.

This chain joins TRBV19 and TRBJ1-1; the D gene is possibly TRBD1 (6 bases). Trimming pared 3 bases from V and 4 bases from J, leaving 15 bases between. CDR1 is LNHDA and CDR2 is SQIVND in the germline V gene (reference sequence). CDR3 length: 15 amino acids. The CDR3 reads CASSIYTGISTEAFF. CDR3 sequence (DNA): TGTGCCAGTAGTATCTATACAGGGATAAGCACTGAAGCTTTCTTT.

This rearrangement joins TRBV6-6 to TRBJ1-1; 8 bases align to TRBD1. Germline V gives CDR1 MNHNY, CDR2 SVGAGI (reference sequence). The CDR3 has 15 residues. Losses at the gene ends were 7 bases for V and 0 bases for J; bases not matched to a gene: 7. The CDR3 spells CASMSSGGLNTEAFF. CDR3 bases: TGTGCCAGCATGAGTTCAGGGGGCCTGAACACTGAAGCTTTCTTT.

This clone was detected only once. The V and J genes are TRBV6-1 and TRBJ1-2, with D possibly TRBD1 on 5 matching bases. The germline V gene encodes CDR1 MNHNS and CDR2 SASEGT. This CDR3 has 16 amino acids. V lost 1 base and J lost 1, with 13 bases in between. CDR3 DNA sequence: TGTGCCAGCAGTGAAGTTGGGAGGGGCCTTAACTATGGCTACACCTTC. This encodes CASSEVGRGLNYGYTF.

This chain links TRBV7-3 with TRBJ1-6; D is ambiguous. This CDR3 has 14 residues. Germline V lookup: CDR1 SGHTA, CDR2 FQGTGA. Trimming removed 2 bases at V and 10 bases at J, with 12 bases between. The CDR3 reads CASSLGSAGSPLHF. The CDR3 DNA follows: TGTGCCAGCAGCTTAGGTTCGGCGGGCTCACCCCTCCACTTT.

The rearrangement uses TRBV3-1 (or the pseudogene TRBV3-2) and TRBJ1-2; 11 bases match TRBD1. The V gene's germline CDR1 is LGHDT and CDR2 YNNKEL (reference sequence). The CDR3 extends over 15 amino acids. V lost 6 bases to trimming and J lost 7 bases; unmatched junction nucleotides: 10. The CDR3 nucleotides are TGTGCCAGCAGTCATGGCATGGGACAGGGGGTTGGCTACACCTTC. Translated, it gives CASSHGMGQGVGYTF.

The chain couples TRBV7-5 to TRBJ1-3. TRBV7-5 is a documented pseudogene. CDR3 length: 14 residues. CDR3 sequence (DNA): TGTGCCAGAAGCTCGCCTACGTCTGCAAACACCATATATTTT. It yields the protein CARSSPTSANTIYF.

The chain carries TRBV27 and TRBJ1-4; a possible D gene is TRBD1 (5 bases). CDR1 is MNHEY and CDR2 is SMNVEV in the germline V gene (reference sequence). The length of the CDR3 is 13 residues. V was shortened by 5 bases and J by 8 bases, with 12 bases between the two germline ends. This chain's CDR3 is CASSGQGGEKLFF. In DNA form, the CDR3 reads TGTGCCAGCAGTGGGCAGGGCGGCGAAAAACTGTTTTTT.

The rearrangement links TRBV5-4 to TRBJ2-5; no definite D call. The CDR3 extends over 12 amino acids. Between the trimmed V and J ends, which lost 3 bases and 2 bases, there was a span of 5 bases. In germline, CDR1 is SGHNT, CDR2 YYREEE (reference sequence). The CDR3: CASSYLQETQYF. The CDR3 DNA follows: TGTGCCAGCAGCTACCTACAAGAGACCCAGTACTTC.

The chain joins TRBV6-1 to TRBJ1-2; TRBD1 agrees at 8 bases. V trimming: 8 bases; J trimming: 8 bases; junction bases outside the gene matches: 16. The length of the CDR3 is 15 residues. Looked up from germline, CDR1 is MNHNS and CDR2 is SASEGT. Written as DNA, the CDR3 is TGTGCCAGCCTCCTTCCGGACAGGGTTCAGGAGGGCTACACCTTC. This sequence encodes CASLLPDRVQEGYTF.